The 25 T cell receptor beta chains given below trace back to one sample, sequenced in a study of early T cells in non-severe SARS-CoV-2 infection. TCRdb redid the calling of the 5' RACE reads with MiXCR, one entry per CDR3 protein. Of over 75,000 distinct CDR3 sequences in the sample, about 15% are singletons; the top ten hold approximately 6%. The sequencing input was whole blood. These receptors all stem from an adult who was a healthcare worker with PCR-confirmed SARS-CoV-2 infection or an uninfected control (not recorded which).

This rearrangement joins TRBV4-3 to TRBJ2-3, with TRBD1 matching over 10 bases. The CDR3 contains 17 residues. The germline V gene encodes CDR1 LGHNA and CDR2 YSLEER. Unmatched junction bases numbered 6, after V lost 0 bases and J lost 3 bases. CDR3 in DNA: TGCGCCAGCAGCCAAGATAGGAAGGGACAGGGGACAGATACGCAGTATTTT. Amino acids: CASSQDRKGQGTDTQYF.

Comment on this clonotype: The CDR3 does not end in the conserved phenylalanine or tryptophan, so this is likely a read error. This chain links TRBV15 with TRBJ2-1; 7 nucleotides match TRBD1. CDR1 and CDR2 (germline): LNHNV, YYDKDF (reference sequence). This CDR3 has 15 residues. The J segment lost 7 bases and the V segment lost 0 bases, leaving 6 bases of the junction unmatched. CDR3 coding DNA: TGTGCCACCAGCAGAGATCAGGCCAGGGGGAATGAGCAGTTCTGC. It codes for CATSRDQARGNEQFC.

DNA of the CDR3: TGTGCCAGCAGCCCCGCTCAGGGCGACGAGCAGTACTTC. Encoded protein: CASSPAQGDEQYF. The chain combines TRBV5-4 with TRBJ2-7; the D gene is possibly TRBD1 (5 bases). The CDR3 runs 13 residues. Deletions cut 4 bases from V and 5 bases from J, with 13 bases between. Germline V gene data show CDR1 as SGHNT and CDR2 as YYREEE (reference sequence).

The CDR3 loop is CASSSTGGKDEQFF. The CDR3 DNA reads as TGTGCCAGCAGCTCGACAGGGGGCAAGGATGAGCAGTTCTTC. This chain uses TRBV9 with TRBJ2-1; 10 nucleotides align to TRBD1. Trimming took 4 bases from V and 8 from J; bases not matched to a gene: 6. The germline V gene has CDR1 SGDLS and CDR2 YYNGEE. The CDR3 sequence is 14 residues long.

This clonotype was counted only a few times. The genes are TRBV12-3 or TRBV12-4 and TRBJ1-6; D is possibly TRBD1 (6 bases). The CDR3 spans 15 residues. V was clipped by 6 bases and J by 4 bases, with 13 bases between them. The DNA for the CDR3 is TGTGCCAGCAGGGGCGGAGGACAGTATAATTCACCCCTCCACTTT. Protein product: CASRGGGQYNSPLHF.

This clonotype has more than one count but fewer than ten. The chain couples TRBV28 to TRBJ2-7, with 11 bases identical to TRBD1. The CDR3 has 16 residues. Trimming cost V 2 bases and J 1 base; bases outside gene matches: 4. The germline gives CDR1 MDHEN, CDR2 SYDVKM. CDR3 in amino acids: CASSLPGTGGSYEQYF. In DNA form, the CDR3 reads TGTGCCAGCAGTTTACCCGGGACAGGGGGATCCTACGAGCAGTACTTC. The whole variable domain, remainder taken from reference TRBV28 and TRBJ2-7, is DVKVTQSSRYLVKRTGEKVFLECVQDMDHENMFWYRQDPGLGLRLIYFSYDVKMKEKGDIPEGYSVSREKKERFSLILESASTNQTSMYLCASSLPGTGGSYEQYFGPGTRLTVT.

CDR3 protein: CASSPDRTEAFF. CDR3 nucleotide sequence: TGTGCCAGCAGTCCGGACAGGACTGAAGCTTTCTTT. The chain recombines TRBV3-1 with TRBJ1-1, with 7 bases fitting TRBD1. Trimming cost V 6 bases and J 5 bases; bases outside gene matches: 3. The CDR3 length is 12 residues. Germline V lookup: CDR1 LGHDT, CDR2 YNNKEL (reference sequence).

The chain uses TRBV5-1 and TRBJ2-2, with D hard to call. The CDR3 spans 13 residues. CDR1 is SGHRS and CDR2 is YFSETQ in the germline V gene. V lost 2 bases and J lost 6, with 8 bases in between. CDR3 coding DNA: TGCGCCAGCAGCTTTAACGCTGCCGGGGAGCTGTTTTTT. It specifies CASSFNAAGELFF.

The sample holds many counts of this clonotype. The rearrangement uses TRBV2 and TRBJ1-1; no clear D gene. The CDR3 runs to 13 residues. CDR1 is SNHLY, CDR2 FYNNEI, per germline. V gave up 10 bases and J gave up 3 bases, with 15 bases separating them. CDR3 DNA: TGTGCCACCGCACTCCGAGAGGACACTGAAGCTTTCTTT. Translation: CATALREDTEAFF.

The gene calls are TRBV7-9 and TRBJ2-4, with D possibly being TRBD2 (5 bases). There are 13 residues in the CDR3. Germline V gene sequence: CDR1 SEHNR, CDR2 FQNEAQ (reference sequence). Trimming took 5 bases from V and 7 from J, leaving 12 bases between them. CDR3 in amino acids: CASSQAPGNIQYF. The CDR3 DNA is TGTGCCAGCAGCCAGGCCCCGGGGAACATTCAGTACTTC.

This clonotype appeared a few times. The genes are TRBV3-1 and TRBJ2-4; 7 nucleotides match TRBD1. Trimming removed 4 bases from V and 7 bases from J; junction bases left unmatched: 10. The CDR3 loop spans 15 amino acids. CDR1 LGHDT and CDR2 YNNKEL come from the germline V gene (reference sequence). CDR3 DNA: TGTGCCAGCAGCCCAGGGGGATCCGCTCGGAACATTCAGTACTTC. Its translation: CASSPGGSARNIQYF.

This clonotype was counted between two and nine times. The J gene is TRBJ1-1, the V gene TRBV20-1, with a weak D call TRBD1 (5 bases). The CDR3 sequence is 15 residues long. Trimming pared 1 base from V and 6 bases from J, leaving 18 bases between. The germline gives CDR1 DFQATT, CDR2 SNEGSKA (reference sequence). The CDR3 sequence is CSARASSGGLAEAFF. For the CDR3, the DNA is TGCAGTGCTAGAGCCTCCAGTGGGGGTTTGGCTGAAGCTTTCTTT.

This chain uses TRBV9 with TRBJ2-5; TRBD2 agrees at 10 bases. Germline assignment: CDR1 SGDLS and CDR2 YYNGEE. The CDR3 length is 16 residues. The trim removed 0 bases at V and 5 bases at J, leaving 7 bases unmatched. This chain's CDR3 is CASSVGGLAGVETQYF. CDR3 nucleotide sequence: TGTGCCAGCAGCGTAGGAGGGCTAGCGGGAGTGGAGACCCAGTACTTC.

At least ten counts were recorded for this clonotype. The chain links TRBV7-9 to TRBJ2-6; D is unresolved. There are 12 residues in the CDR3. V was clipped by 4 bases and J by 2 bases, with 0 bases between them. Germline V gives CDR1 SEHNR, CDR2 FQNEAQ (reference sequence). The CDR3 protein is CASSSGANVLTF. The CDR3 DNA reads as TGTGCCAGCAGCTCTGGGGCCAACGTCCTGACTTTC. Looking up the rest from reference TRBV7-9 and TRBJ2-6 gives the full variable domain: DTGVSQNPRHKITKRGQNVTFRCDPISEHNRLYWYRQTLGQGPEFLTYFQNEAQLEKSRLLSDRFSAERPKGSFSTLEIQRTEQGDSAMYLCASSSGANVLTFGAGSRLTVL.

The chain uses TRBV2 and TRBJ2-5; D is ambiguous. CDR1 SNHLY and CDR2 FYNNEI come from the germline V gene. This CDR3 spans 12 amino acids. V was pared by 10 bases and J by 0 bases, with 9 bases between. CDR3 amino acids: CATEQNQETQYF. The CDR3 region has the DNA TGTGCCACAGAACAGAACCAAGAGACCCAGTACTTC.

The rearrangement links TRBV30 to TRBJ1-2; no reliable D call. The length of the CDR3 is 10 residues. V lost 5 bases, J lost 5 bases, and 6 bases lay in between. Germline loops: CDR1 GTSNPN, CDR2 SVGIG (reference sequence). The CDR3 DNA reads as TGTGCCTGGGGAACGTATGGCTACACCTTC. Translated, it gives CAWGTYGYTF.

The chain is built from TRBV11-2 and TRBJ2-3, with TRBD2 matching over 7 bases. The CDR3 totals 15 residues. Germline V gene sequence: CDR1 SGHAT, CDR2 FQNNGV. The J segment lost 1 base and the V segment lost 5 bases, leaving 6 bases of the junction unmatched. The CDR3 nucleotides read TGTGCCAGCAGCAGCAGGGAGGGCCGCACAGATACGCAGTATTTT. It specifies CASSSREGRTDTQYF.

CDR3: CASSIDSLSSYEQYF. The CDR3 DNA reads as TGTGCCAGCAGCATCGACAGCCTATCCTCCTACGAGCAGTACTTC. This chain joins TRBV9 and TRBJ2-7, with TRBD1 as a possible D gene (5 bases). There are 15 residues in the CDR3. V lost 4 bases, J lost 0 bases, and 14 bases lay in between. CDR1 is SGDLS, CDR2 YYNGEE, per germline.

This clonotype was observed a handful of times. The chain employs TRBV29-1 and TRBJ2-3; 11 bases align to TRBD2. The CDR3 consists of 15 residues. CDR1 and CDR2 (germline): SQVTM, ANQGSEA. The J segment lost 4 bases and the V segment lost 4 bases, leaving 7 bases of the junction unmatched. The CDR3 DNA reads TGCAGCGTTGGTTATAGCGGGAGGGCCCCAGATACGCAGTATTTT. Encoded protein: CSVGYSGRAPDTQYF.

The sample holds a few counts of this clonotype. This sequence joins TRBV3-1 and TRBJ2-1; 14 bases fit TRBD2. The CDR3 covers 15 residues. Germline V gives CDR1 LGHDT, CDR2 YNNKEL (reference sequence). The junction had 11 bases not matched to a gene; V was cut back by 5 bases and J by 14 bases. The CDR3 coding sequence is TGTGCCAGCAGCGCCAGGCTCACGGGACTAGCGGGGGAGTTCTTC. It specifies CASSARLTGLAGEFF.

This clonotype has more than one count but fewer than ten. This rearrangement joins TRBV28 to TRBJ2-7; D gene unclear. The germline V gene encodes CDR1 MDHEN and CDR2 SYDVKM. This CDR3 comprises 15 residues. The ends were cut back, 2 bases at V and 3 bases at J, with 14 bases in the middle. CDR3 amino acids: CASSLGRYYSYEQYF. For the CDR3, the DNA is TGTGCCAGCAGTTTAGGTCGTTACTATAGCTACGAGCAGTACTTC.

The CDR3 DNA sequence: TGTGCCAGCAGTTTAAACCAGAACACTGAAGCTTTCTTT. It is translated as CASSLNQNTEAFF. The rearrangement uses TRBV27 and TRBJ1-1; D gene ambiguous. Trimming took 2 bases from V and 1 from J, leaving 5 bases between them. Per germline, CDR1 MNHEY and CDR2 SMNVEV (reference sequence). The CDR3 consists of 13 residues.

This clonotype was observed a few times. The chain employs TRBV27 and TRBJ2-7; 11 positions agree with TRBD2. Germline CDR1 reads MNHEY; CDR2 reads SMNVEV (reference sequence). With 8 bases clipped from V and 2 bases from J, the junction kept 2 bases outside the gene matches. The CDR3 covers 13 residues. The CDR3, as DNA: TGTGCCAGCGGTAGCGGGAGGGCCTACGAGCAGTACTTC. This sequence encodes CASGSGRAYEQYF.

This clonotype turned up a few times. The gene calls are TRBV7-9 and TRBJ2-1; 13 nucleotides line up with TRBD2. Trimming cost V 2 bases and J 7 bases; bases outside gene matches: 5. Per germline, CDR1 SEHNR and CDR2 FQNEAQ (reference sequence). This CDR3 comprises 16 residues. CDR3 nucleotides: TGTGCCAGCAGCTTACCCGGACTAGCGGGAGTTAATGAGCAGTTCTTC. It is translated as CASSLPGLAGVNEQFF.

This clonotype was recorded a few times. V and J are TRBV2 and TRBJ2-2; TRBD2 might be the D (6 bases). Germline V CDR1 and CDR2: SNHLY, FYNNEI. V lost 6 bases and J 3 bases, leaving 17 bases between the germline ends. This CDR3 contains 16 residues. In DNA, the CDR3 is TGTGCCAGCAGAAGGTATACGGGAGTGCACACCGGGGAGCTGTTTTTT. It specifies CASRRYTGVHTGELFF.